One T cell receptor beta chain is described in this entry. No cognate antigen has been identified for it. No per-base quality is available; no much larger clone lies one base away. V ends up 2 bases short and J 5 bases short, with an unmatched junction base count of 6. The germline V gene (reference sequence) specifies LNHNV as CDR1 and YYDKDF as CDR2. Inclusive of the bounding cysteine and phenylalanine, the CDR3 is 16 residues long. The entry retains the CDR3 DNA only, 48 bases that are in frame from base 1. This entry comes from a study of cytomegalovirus exposure and HLA in healthy donors listed by TCRdb under 2017. For context, the study as a whole: An earlier analysis of some 620 of the donors reported about 300 Gb of sequence data and 100 million to 120 million unique TCR beta sequences obtained from about 180 million T cells. Approximately 310 gigabases of sequencing data and 80 million or so unique TCR sequences were included in an early release covering about 700 HLA-typed donors. Of the approximately 370 genotyped donors, 65% to 90% were placed in the genetic ancestry cluster associated with self-reported Caucasian donors. The study aimed to test whether cataloging public T cell receptors could reveal signatures of past pathogen exposure. The study used immunosequencing to profile the T cell repertoires of under 700 subjects and linked those repertoires to cytomegalovirus serostatus. Along with the approximately 700-subject first cohort, a separate validation cohort of about 110 different subjects was used. To predict cytomegalovirus infection status, the study brought together high-throughput TCR immunosequencing, statistical association of individual TCRs with disease status, and machine learning. A later analysis re-analyzed previously published TCR beta repertoires from 666 donors and added high-resolution HLA genotyping to study TCR occurrence patterns. Rather than using new phenotypic data, the later analysis identified candidate immune exposures from TCR beta sequences and from how often those sequences occurred across donors. In an earlier analysis of 587 of the donors, high-throughput TCR beta sequencing was used to judge whether each TCR beta V gene segment behaved as functional or pseudogenic. Donor age, sex, ethnicity and CMV serostatus were compiled alongside the repertoire data. In a later genetic analysis, genome-wide SNP genotypes for about three fifths of the roughly 670 donors were used, and that subset was treated as a discovery cohort. All discovery cohort repertoires had been generated using a single sequencing platform. Both class I and class II loci were covered by HLA typing, at four-digit resolution. Typing coverage varied by locus: roughly 629-640 donors for A, B, C, DRB1 and DQB1; more than 500 for DQA1; over 600 for DPA1; roughly 470 for DPB1. Four to six DR-DQ haplotypes were handled as single units for association and clustering, since linkage in the cohort was strong. On average, over 200,000 unique TCR beta nucleotide sequences were sequenced per donor among more than 350 genotyped donors of the cohort, with roughly 18% of those sequences being non-productive. Overall results and qualifications from the work: The study listed 150 to 200 TCR beta chains as associated with cytomegalovirus. Because HLA typing was unavailable for some donors at each locus, only the typed subset was used in association tests. Sequencing depth was assumed to be roughly uniform across donors in the presence/absence analyses, though that assumption may not hold. The authors suggested that the approach could potentially be extended to other disease states and immunological phenotypes. According to a later genetic analysis, donors in an Asian-associated ancestry cluster had fewer N-insertions in productive TCRs than the approximately 650-donor mean. Broadly in line with IMGT annotations, most TCR beta V segments showed up in productive rearrangements about 90% or about 30% of the time in an earlier analysis of around 600 of the donors. Strong co-occurrence of HLA alleles, especially DR and DQ, made assigning TCR associations to individual alleles difficult. A later analysis found that most CMV-associated TCR beta chains appeared HLA-restricted, with HLA associations seemingly driven largely by CMV exposure. According to a later analysis, TCR association rates differed among HLA loci, with DRB1 alleles showing the most associated TCRs and HLA-C alleles showing the fewest. Correlated functional status among segregating V segments might be attributable to linkage disequilibrium, but an unknown experimental factor could not be ruled out. CMV serostatus was the only immune exposure information available for the cohort. In vitro tests confirmed that a few of the cytomegalovirus-associated TCR beta chains recognize cytomegalovirus antigens. V-gene and J-gene trimming of TCR beta chains was associated with a missense DCLRE1C variant in a later genetic analysis, and the association was replicated in an independent cohort. This cohort had only TCR beta chains sequenced, and the lack of alpha or paired-chain data limited which features could be detected. A later analysis associated 17,000 or so TCR beta sequences with specific HLA alleles at a false discovery rate of 0.05. The sequencing pipeline was judged likely to have produced a cluster of highly shared sequence variants as a technical artifact. A further reported finding was that TCR beta sequences accurately predicted the HLA-A and HLA-B alleles for most subjects in the first cohort. According to a later analysis, parvovirus B19, influenza, CMV and Epstein-Barr virus appeared linked to several top co-occurrence clusters. Cytomegalovirus status was reported to be diagnosed by the classifier with high specificity and sensitivity in both the original and validation cohorts. Some IMGT-functional V segments, including TRBV6-2 and TRBV6-3, could not be distinguished by the 87-base-pair reads and were therefore excluded. Compared with equally common non-associated chains, HLA-associated TCR beta chains in a later analysis were more clonally expanded and had lower generation probabilities. While some public TCRs were present in many individuals, most TCR sequences turned up only very rarely across donors. Because counts were too low, roughly 17 rarely observed V segments, including chromosome 9 orphons, were left out of the earlier analysis of about 500 of the donors.

Libraries were constructed by the immunoSEQ multiplex PCR assay. The multiplex PCR relied on a mix of 60 forward primers for TCR Vbeta segments and 13 reverse primers for TCR Jbeta segments. The CDR3 region of rearranged TCR beta genes was amplified from genomic DNA with a multiplex PCR assay. Amplified TCR beta libraries were sequenced as 87-base-pair reads on the Illumina HiSeq System. On the study's bioinformatics: In a later analysis, roughly 80 million unique TCR beta chains were counted across the approximately 670 repertoires, and roughly 11 million of these chains were shared by at least two donors. Raw reads were error-corrected and collapsed into unique sequences with a nearest-neighbor algorithm that merged closely related sequences to remove PCR and sequencing errors. Alignment of CDR3 sequences to IMGT reference sequences was used to assign V, D and J gene segments. Each retained sequence needed at least a six-nucleotide match to both a V gene segment and a J gene segment. A rearrangement was called productive if the CDR3 had no stop codons and remained in frame with V and J, and every other rearrangement was called non-productive. Following IMGT convention, CDR3 was defined as the stretch from the second conserved V-encoded cysteine to the conserved J-encoded phenylalanine. In an earlier analysis of around 540 of the donors, sequences lacking an unambiguous match to a single V gene segment were excluded. In an earlier analysis of around 600 of the donors, V segments were called functional above 56.7% productive rearrangements and were called segregating when the between-donor standard deviation exceeded 5%. A statistical classification framework was built to diagnose cytomegalovirus status from the catalog of TCR beta chain sequences. A later analysis assigned V and J genes by comparing TCR nucleotide sequences with IMGT/GENE-DB human TR gene sequences. In a later analysis, CDR3 sequences and most-parsimonious VDJ recombination scenarios were assigned using the TCRdist pipeline. In a later analysis, every TCR beta chain was defined by the combination of its CDR3 amino acid sequence and its V-gene family, and reads without a unique V-gene family were dropped. As a way to deal with suspected cross-contamination and a sequencing artifact, a later analysis dropped more than 500 nucleotide sequences that were highly shared and had low generation probability. In a later analysis, a clonal expansion index was calculated for each public chain from normalized within-repertoire ranks of inferred template counts. In a later analysis, generation probabilities were computed with a VDJ recombination model fitted to out-of-frame rearrangements, and the resulting probabilities were checked against IGoR. Hypergeometric tests were used in a later analysis to score TCR-TCR, TCR-HLA and TCR-CMV co-occurrence, with a repertoire-size bias correction applied to the TCR pairs. In a later analysis, false discovery rates were estimated by permuting HLA or CMV assignments 20 times. In a later analysis, co-occurring TCRs were grouped using DBSCAN, with TCRdist sequence similarity added in when clustering inside HLA-allele-positive subsets. Repertoires with fewer than 30,000 or more than 120,000 public chains, plus five repertoires with anomalous nucleotide sharing, were excluded from co-occurrence clustering. TCRdb mirrors the immuneACCESS table, restricted to in-frame sequences. Some clones are absent from its copies; in checked studies, under half trace to an unresolved V gene, and the reason for the others is unknown. The DNA was the basis for D and trimming; V, J and clone size are from that table. This sample is represented by 100,000 to 150,000 clones; roughly 75% of them were singletons. Clones ranked in the top ten supply 5.3% of the sample.

The cohort was made up of under 800 healthy bone marrow donors. All cohort members were sampled while nominally healthy, although unrecorded immune exposures were likely present. The donor was CMV seronegative and belonged to the group of 350 to 400 seronegative cohort members. A peripheral blood sample was collected from each donor, and TCR beta sequencing was performed on peripheral blood mononuclear cells. Genomic DNA extraction from the blood cell samples was performed with the Qiagen DNeasy Blood Extraction Kit. The TCR was taken from a man under 40 in good health and CMV-seronegative. The chain uses TRBV15 and TRBJ2-5, with 12 bases aligning to TRBD1. Sequenced input: PBMCs. The CDR3 has the sequence CATSRTVGTGGETQYF. The bases read TGTGCCACCAGCAGAACCGTCGGGACAGGGGGCGAGACCCAGTACTTC.